The sequence of this T cell receptor (beta chain) was determined in a study of Ad26.COV2.S vaccination and SARS-CoV-2 variants. Treatment here: roughly 19 received Ad26.COV2.S at low or high dose, single or two shots; 5 received placebo; per-sample allocation not given. It was on day 63 after the first vaccine or placebo injection that samples were taken. Boston hosted the donor, who was an adult aged 18-55 years. The V end was cut by 6 bases, the J end by 1 base, with 10 bases between. Germline V CDR1 and CDR2: MNHEY, SVGAGI. There are 14 residues in the CDR3. Method: immunoSEQ multiplex PCR; TCRdb's copy keeps in-frame clones and lacks some. The table records about 350,000 clones, roughly 90% of them present only once.

The source was peripheral blood, collected in a trial of Ad26.COV2.S vaccine versus placebo. The chain employs TRBV6-5 and TRBJ1-3, with D hard to call. The receptor comes from a person between 18 and 60 years old who received the Ad26.COV2.S COVID-19 vaccine or a placebo. The CDR3 DNA reads as TGTGCCAGCAGCTCGCTCATTTCTGGAAACACCATATATTTT. Its protein is CASSSLISGNTIYF.